This T cell receptor (beta chain) emerged from a study of OX40 agonist ivuxolimab in advanced cancers. Turning to the study itself: An agonistic human IgG2 monoclonal antibody against OX40 (CD134) was given.

In the case of this clone: Its specificity is not known.

The CDR3 spans 13 residues. Trimming took off 1 base at V and 2 bases at J, with 6 bases between the two ends. CDR1 SGHAT and CDR2 FQNNGV come from the germline V gene. Notes on the study in general: Clonal expansion was among the lowest in partial responders at 0.1-3.0 mg/kg, especially CD8+.

Measured with immunoSEQ multiplex PCR; TCRdb has only the in-frame clones, and not every one. The data hold approximately 70,000 clones, with around 83% observed a single time. Sequencing was performed on CD4+ or CD8+ T cells sorted from blood, taken in a trial of the OX40 agonist ivuxolimab. The rearrangement joins TRBV11-2 to TRBJ2-7; D unclear. The TCR originated in an adult with an advanced solid tumor such as melanoma, head and neck, liver or kidney cancer. The CDR3 sequence is CASSLGLAYEQYF. The CDR3 region has the DNA TGTGCCAGCAGCTTAGGTCTAGCCTACGAGCAGTACTTC.